The 25 T cell receptor beta chains listed next were all sequenced from one sample in a study of blood T cell repertoires in COVID-19. The method was immunoSEQ multiplex PCR; TCRdb's version includes in-frame clones alone and lacks a portion of them. The data contain 300,000 to 450,000 clones, over 85% of them singletons. Sequencing input: peripheral blood. The receptor source for this set is a woman between 55 and 75 years old with COVID-19, enrolled during active disease.

The chain joins TRBV5-5 to TRBJ1-5; D unclear. The CDR3 covers 13 residues. The germline gives CDR1 SGHKS, CDR2 YYEKEE (reference sequence). V gave up 0 bases and J gave up 6 bases, with 7 bases separating them. Here the CDR3 DNA reads TGTGCCAGCAGCTTGGAATACGGTCAGCCCCAGCATTTT. This translates into CASSLEYGQPQHF.

V and J are TRBV6-4 and TRBJ1-5; 9 nucleotides match TRBD1. Germline V gene data show CDR1 as MRHNA and CDR2 as SNTAGT. J lost 10 bases, V lost 4 bases, and 5 bases had no gene match. The CDR3 spans 13 residues. The CDR3 loop is CASSAQQGAPQHF. CDR3 nucleotides: TGTGCCAGCAGTGCTCAACAGGGGGCCCCCCAGCATTTT.

The CDR3 loop is CASRTIWGQGASCNYGYTF. DNA of the CDR3: TGCGCCAGCAGAACAATCTGGGGACAGGGGGCGTCTTGTAACTATGGCTACACCTTC. The chain carries TRBV23-1 and TRBJ1-2; 12 bases agree with TRBD1. TRBV23-1 is given ORF status, its function remaining uncertain. This CDR3 has 19 residues. The V segment lost 6 bases and the J segment 1 base; nucleotides outside the gene matches: 15.

The V call is TRBV5-8, the J call TRBJ1-5; 8 bases agree with TRBD1. After removal of 9 bases from V and 5 bases from J, the junction contained 7 bases not matched to a gene. Germline assignment: CDR1 SGHTS and CDR2 YDEGEE. The CDR3 is 13 amino acids. The CDR3 protein is CATLQGEDQPQHF. In nucleotides, the CDR3 is TGTGCCACCCTACAGGGGGAAGATCAGCCCCAGCATTTT.

The chain has TRBV7-6 and TRBJ1-1; 10 nucleotides agree with TRBD1. Germline values: CDR1 SGHVS, CDR2 FNYEAQ. This CDR3 region has 14 residues. V lost 5 bases and J lost 4; bases outside the gene matches: 4. CDR3 in amino acids: CASSPRTGGTEAFF. CDR3 DNA sequence: TGTGCCAGCAGCCCCCGGACAGGGGGCACTGAAGCTTTCTTT.

The CDR3 spells CSATAPDTQYF. CDR3 nucleotide sequence: TGCAGTGCTACTGCGCCAGATACGCAGTATTTT. The chain couples TRBV20-1 to TRBJ2-3; no firm D call. Between the trimmed V and J ends, which lost 4 bases and 4 bases, there was a span of 6 bases. The V gene's germline CDR1 is DFQATT and CDR2 SNEGSKA (reference sequence). CDR3 size: 11 residues.

The V gene is TRBV9, the J gene TRBJ1-6; D ambiguous. Germline loops: CDR1 SGDLS, CDR2 YYNGEE. The CDR3 runs 14 residues. V lost 0 bases to trimming and J lost 7 bases, with 8 bases between them. The CDR3 DNA reads as TGTGCCAGCAGCGTAGGTGGCTCCAATTCACCCCTCCACTTT. Translating gives CASSVGGSNSPLHF. Full variable domain (missing parts from reference TRBV9 and TRBJ1-6): DSGVTQTPKHLITATGQRVTLRCSPRSGDLSVYWYQQSLDQGLQFLIQYYNGEERAKGNILERFSAQQFPDLHSELNLSSLELGDSALYFCASSVGGSNSPLHFGNGTRLTVT.

This chain uses TRBV7-9 with TRBJ1-6; TRBD1 might be the D (6 bases). Germline-derived CDR1 and CDR2 are SEHNR and FQNEAQ (reference sequence). This CDR3 region has 14 residues. Trimming left V 5 bases short and J 4 bases short, with 9 bases between. The CDR3 DNA follows: TGTGCCAGCAGCGAACAGGGATATAATTCACCCCTCCACTTT. This sequence encodes CASSEQGYNSPLHF.

The rearrangement uses TRBV27 and TRBJ1-2; TRBD1 might be the D (6 bases). Trimming cost V 2 bases and J 4 bases, with 17 bases left between them. CDR1 and CDR2 (germline): MNHEY, SMNVEV (reference sequence). The CDR3 is made up of 16 amino acids. DNA of the CDR3: TGTGCCAGCAGTTTAATCTGGGGGCCTAACGTCTATGGCTACACCTTC. Translating it yields CASSLIWGPNVYGYTF.

The table lists this clone with a few counts. V is TRBV7-8 and J is TRBJ1-1; D is perhaps TRBD1 (6 bases). The germline V gene encodes CDR1 SGHVS and CDR2 FQNEAQ. V dropped 5 bases and J dropped 1 base, with 8 bases sitting between them. The CDR3 is 13 residues long. CDR3: CASSLQGNTEAFF. The CDR3 region has the DNA TGTGCCAGCAGCCTACAGGGGAACACTGAAGCTTTCTTT.

The J gene is TRBJ1-1, the V gene TRBV25-1, with 8 bases lining up with TRBD1. The germline CDR1 and CDR2 sequences are MGHDK and SYGVNS. V was pared by 10 bases and J by 6 bases, with 19 bases of the junction left unmatched. The CDR3 totals 16 residues. The CDR3 is CATIPGGQGAFAEAFF. CDR3 DNA sequence: TGTGCCACTATTCCAGGGGGCCAGGGCGCGTTTGCTGAAGCTTTCTTT.

This clone was seen only once. This chain uses TRBV2 with TRBJ2-5, with TRBD2 matching over 9 bases. Germline V gives CDR1 SNHLY, CDR2 FYNNEI. CDR3 length: 13 amino acids. Trimming removed 11 bases from V and 3 bases from J; junction bases left unmatched: 7. CDR3 sequence (DNA): TGTGCCGGAAGCGGGGGGCTTAAAGAGACCCAGTACTTC. Translation: CAGSGGLKETQYF. The entire variable domain, with the rest obtained from reference TRBV2 and TRBJ2-5, is as follows: EPEVTQTPSHQVTQMGQEVILRCVPISNHLYFYWYRQILGQKVEFLVSFYNNEISEKSEIFDDQFSVERPDGSNFTLKIRSTKLEDSAMYFCAGSGGLKETQYFGPGTRLLVL.

The rearrangement uses TRBV27 and TRBJ2-7, with 8 bases fitting TRBD2. V was clipped by 9 bases and J by 2 bases; unmatched bases: 6. Germline CDR1 and CDR2: MNHEY and SMNVEV (reference sequence). The CDR3 runs 13 residues. The CDR3 DNA follows: TGTGCCAGTGCCCCGGGAGGGGCCTACGAGCAGTACTTC. As protein: CASAPGGAYEQYF.

This sequence joins TRBV5-6 and TRBJ1-4, with TRBD1 as a possible D gene (5 bases). The CDR3 loop spans 16 amino acids. In germline, CDR1 is SGHDT, CDR2 YYEEEE. Between the trimmed V and J ends, which lost 4 bases and 5 bases, there was a span of 18 bases. The CDR3 region has the DNA TGTGCCAGCAGCGGCGACCCCCGGGACTCCAATGAAAAACTGTTTTTT. Translating gives CASSGDPRDSNEKLFF. The variable domain in full, completed from reference TRBV5-6 and TRBJ1-4, reads DAGVTQSPTHLIKTRGQQVTLRCSPKSGHDTVSWYQQALGQGPQFIFQYYEEEERQRGNFPDRFSGHQFPNYSSELNVNALLLGDSALYLCASSGDPRDSNEKLFFGSGTQLSVL.

As regards this clone: Other DNA sequences in the same sample also yield this CDR3. The CDR3 coding sequence is TGTGCCAGCTCACCGGCCGGGTCTGGAAACACCATATATTTT. This gives the protein CASSPAGSGNTIYF. The rearrangement uses TRBV18 and TRBJ1-3; no firm D call. With 3 bases removed from V and 1 base from J, the gap between germline ends came to 7 bases. CDR3 length: 14 amino acids. Germline assignment: CDR1 KGHSH and CDR2 LQKENI.

The chain employs TRBV2 and TRBJ1-5; D not certain. Trimming left V 3 bases short and J 0 bases short, with 12 bases between. Germline lookup yields CDR1 SNHLY and CDR2 FYNNEI. This CDR3 contains 16 residues. CDR3: CASSDAGVDSNQPQHF. The DNA of the CDR3 is TGTGCCAGCAGTGACGCCGGGGTTGATAGCAATCAGCCCCAGCATTTT.

The J gene is TRBJ2-2, the V gene TRBV6-6, with TRBD2 matching 12 bases. Trimming took 5 bases from V and 3 from J; bases not matched to a gene: 7. The CDR3 contains 17 residues. Germline-derived CDR1 and CDR2 are MNHNY and SVGAGI (reference sequence). Here the CDR3 reads CASSQPGLAGDTGELFF. Here the CDR3 DNA reads TGTGCCAGCAGTCAACCGGGACTAGCGGGTGACACCGGGGAGCTGTTTTTT.

This CDR3 is CASRASAAGLSNQPQHF. CDR3 DNA: TGTGCCAGCAGAGCATCCGCAGCGGGACTTAGCAATCAGCCCCAGCATTTT. The chain couples TRBV2 to TRBJ1-5, with a tentative D call TRBD1 (5 bases). Germline-derived CDR1 and CDR2 are SNHLY and FYNNEI. This CDR3 comprises 17 residues. The V end was cut by 6 bases, the J end by 0 bases, with 18 bases between. Based on the CDR3 plus reference TRBV2 and TRBJ1-5, the full variable domain is EPEVTQTPSHQVTQMGQEVILRCVPISNHLYFYWYRQILGQKVEFLVSFYNNEISEKSEIFDDQFSVERPDGSNFTLKIRSTKLEDSAMYFCASRASAAGLSNQPQHFGDGTRLSIL.

The CDR3 sequence: CASSTRTVNTEAFF. The CDR3 DNA reads TGTGCCAGCAGCACCAGGACAGTGAACACTGAAGCTTTCTTT. V gene TRBV3-1 (or the pseudogene TRBV3-2) combines with J gene TRBJ1-1, with D perhaps TRBD1 (6 bases). This CDR3 contains 14 residues. In germline, CDR1 is LGHDT, CDR2 YNNKEL (reference sequence). Trimming took 5 bases from V and 0 from J, leaving 10 bases between them.

The chain employs TRBV2 and TRBJ1-1; D not resolved. From germline, CDR1 is SNHLY and CDR2 FYNNEI. Trimming stripped 10 bases from V and 6 bases from J, with 12 bases between. The CDR3 has 11 residues. This chain's CDR3 is CAILIPPEAFF. The CDR3, as DNA: TGTGCCATCCTTATCCCTCCTGAAGCTTTCTTT.

This sequence joins TRBV7-2 and TRBJ1-3; D is ambiguous. CDR3 size: 15 residues. From germline, CDR1 is SGHTA and CDR2 FQGNSA. The V gene lost 6 bases and the J gene lost 0 bases, with 12 bases spanning the gap. The CDR3 DNA reads TGTGCCAGCAGGCAAACTAGGTACTCTGGAAACACCATATATTTT. Translated: CASRQTRYSGNTIYF.

The chain joins TRBV6-6 to TRBJ1-2; possibly TRBD1 for D (5 bases). Trimming left V 4 bases short and J 8 bases short, with 20 bases between. The germline V gene has CDR1 MNHNY and CDR2 SVGAGI (reference sequence). The CDR3 is 15 amino acids. CDR3 amino acids: CASSFGHPTREGYTF. In DNA form, the CDR3 reads TGTGCCAGCAGTTTCGGACACCCTACACGGGAGGGCTACACCTTC.

The chain joins TRBV27 to TRBJ1-1, with a possible D match to TRBD1 (6 bases). The CDR3 is made up of 14 amino acids. The germline V gene has CDR1 MNHEY and CDR2 SMNVEV (reference sequence). The V end was cut by 8 bases, the J end by 1 base, with 14 bases between. DNA for the CDR3: TGTGCCAGCCACCCGAGGGGGACGAACACTGAAGCTTTCTTT. It specifies CASHPRGTNTEAFF.

V and J are TRBV2 and TRBJ2-6; maybe TRBD1 (6 bases). Trimming left V 4 bases short and J 2 bases short, with 9 bases between. The CDR3 sequence is 15 residues long. CDR1 SNHLY and CDR2 FYNNEI come from the germline V gene. The CDR3 sequence: CASSGNRAGANVLTF. As DNA, the CDR3 is TGTGCCAGCAGTGGGAACAGGGCTGGGGCCAACGTCCTGACTTTC.

The V and J genes are TRBV20-1 and TRBJ2-2; D not resolved. The CDR3 is 14 amino acids. Trimming cost V 3 bases and J 7 bases, with 15 bases left between them. Germline CDR1 reads DFQATT; CDR2 reads SNEGSKA (reference sequence). CDR3 residues: CSASVPRGFGELFF. Written as DNA, the CDR3 is TGCAGTGCTAGTGTGCCTAGAGGCTTCGGGGAGCTGTTTTTT.